The clone carrying this TCR beta chain was picked up many times. Its antigen is not known. V was cut by 4 bases and J by 5 bases, with 14 bases left in between. Germline CDR1 and CDR2: MNHEY and SMNVEV (reference sequence). The CDR3 is made up of 14 amino acids. The authors' processing: There were no quality scores in the junction-only immunoSEQ sequences, so filtering differed. TCRdb's copy holds only in-frame clones and misses some; the assay was immunoSEQ multiplex PCR. V, J and clone size derive from that table, while D and trimming were established from the DNA sequence. The sample shows around 350,000 clones, less than 75% of them seen only once. This sample stems from a study of shared clonotypes between healthy human individuals. Naive CD45RA+ and memory CD45RA-negative subsets were split from CD4+ cells. Whole-study findings and limits: The generation probabilities recorded for non-shared clonotypes fell below those of clonotypes shared by all four donors. In a handful of donors, around 5% of naive CD4 clonotypes appeared in common.

What was sequenced was memory CD4+ T cells sorted from blood. As to subset: CD45RA-negative fraction. This clonotype originated in a man aged 25 to 45 in good health. This chain connects TRBV27 to TRBJ1-1; tentative D call: TRBD1 (6 bases). The CDR3 spells CASSSQLQGTEAFF. In DNA, the CDR3 is TGTGCCAGCAGTTCCCAACTACAGGGAACTGAAGCTTTCTTT.